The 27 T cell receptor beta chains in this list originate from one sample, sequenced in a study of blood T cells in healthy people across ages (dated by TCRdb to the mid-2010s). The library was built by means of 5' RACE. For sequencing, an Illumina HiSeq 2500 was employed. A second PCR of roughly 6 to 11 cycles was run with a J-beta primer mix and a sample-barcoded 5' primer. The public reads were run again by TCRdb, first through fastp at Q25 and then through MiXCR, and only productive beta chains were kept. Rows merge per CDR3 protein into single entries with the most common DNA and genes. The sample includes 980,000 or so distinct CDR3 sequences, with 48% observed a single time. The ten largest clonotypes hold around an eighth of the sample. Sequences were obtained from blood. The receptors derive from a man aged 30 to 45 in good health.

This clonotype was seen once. This CDR3 is CAAGTGWNSPLHF. The CDR3 DNA follows: TGTGCCGCGGGGACAGGGTGGAATTCACCCCTCCACTTT. The J gene is TRBJ1-6, the V gene TRBV28, with 9 bases that match TRBD1. Trimming took 11 bases from V and 7 from J; bases not matched to a gene: 6. The V gene's germline CDR1 is MDHEN and CDR2 SYDVKM. The CDR3 has 13 residues.

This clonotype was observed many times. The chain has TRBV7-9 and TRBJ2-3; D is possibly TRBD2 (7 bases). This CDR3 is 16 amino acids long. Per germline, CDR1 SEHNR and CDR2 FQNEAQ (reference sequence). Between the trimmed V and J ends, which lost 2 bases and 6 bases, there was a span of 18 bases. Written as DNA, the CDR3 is TGTGCCAGCAGCTTACGTCTAGGGGGGGACCGTGATACGCAGTATTTT. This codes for CASSLRLGGDRDTQYF.

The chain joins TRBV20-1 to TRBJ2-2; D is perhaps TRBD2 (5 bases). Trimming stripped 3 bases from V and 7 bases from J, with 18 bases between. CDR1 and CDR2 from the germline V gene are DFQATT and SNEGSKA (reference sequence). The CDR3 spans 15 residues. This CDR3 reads CSASPGLVDYGELFF. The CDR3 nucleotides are TGCAGTGCTAGTCCGGGCCTAGTTGACTACGGGGAGCTGTTTTTT.

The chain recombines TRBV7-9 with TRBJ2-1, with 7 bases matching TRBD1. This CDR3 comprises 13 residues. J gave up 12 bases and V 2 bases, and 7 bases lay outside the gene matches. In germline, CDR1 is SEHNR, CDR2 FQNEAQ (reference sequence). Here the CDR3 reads CASSLPAGTAQFF. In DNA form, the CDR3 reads TGTGCCAGCAGCTTACCCGCCGGGACAGCGCAGTTCTTC.

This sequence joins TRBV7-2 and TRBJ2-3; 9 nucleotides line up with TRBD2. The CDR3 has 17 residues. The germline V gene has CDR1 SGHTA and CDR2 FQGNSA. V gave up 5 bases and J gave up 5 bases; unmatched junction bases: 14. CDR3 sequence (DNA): TGTGCCAGCAGCAGGACCGGTCTAGCGGGGATGTTAGATACGCAGTATTTT. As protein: CASSRTGLAGMLDTQYF. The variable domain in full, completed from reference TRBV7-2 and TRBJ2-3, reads GAGVSQSPSNKVTEKGKDVELRCDPISGHTALYWYRQSLGQGLEFLIYFQGNSAPDKSGLPSDRFSAERTGGSVSTLTIQRTQQEDSAVYLCASSRTGLAGMLDTQYFGPGTRLTVL.

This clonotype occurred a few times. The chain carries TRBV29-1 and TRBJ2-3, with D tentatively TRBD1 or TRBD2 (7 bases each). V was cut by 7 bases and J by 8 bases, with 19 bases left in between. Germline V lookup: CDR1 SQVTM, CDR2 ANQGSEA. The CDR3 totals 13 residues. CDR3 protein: CSGGTGEGGTQYF. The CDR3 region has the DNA TGCAGCGGGGGTACAGGGGAGGGTGGTACGCAGTATTTT.

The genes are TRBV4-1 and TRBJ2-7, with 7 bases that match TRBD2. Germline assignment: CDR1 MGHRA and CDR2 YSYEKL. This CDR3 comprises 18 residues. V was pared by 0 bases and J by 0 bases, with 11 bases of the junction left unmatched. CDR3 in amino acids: CASSQDGYGGGDSYEQYF. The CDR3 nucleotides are TGCGCCAGCAGCCAAGACGGTTATGGGGGGGGTGACTCCTACGAGCAGTACTTC.

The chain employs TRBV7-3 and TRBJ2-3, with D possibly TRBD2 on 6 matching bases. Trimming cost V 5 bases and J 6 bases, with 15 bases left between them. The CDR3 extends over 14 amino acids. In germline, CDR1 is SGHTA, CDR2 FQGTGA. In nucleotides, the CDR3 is TGTGCCAGCAGCCCGGGACTCCCCCAGGATACGCAGTATTTT. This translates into CASSPGLPQDTQYF.

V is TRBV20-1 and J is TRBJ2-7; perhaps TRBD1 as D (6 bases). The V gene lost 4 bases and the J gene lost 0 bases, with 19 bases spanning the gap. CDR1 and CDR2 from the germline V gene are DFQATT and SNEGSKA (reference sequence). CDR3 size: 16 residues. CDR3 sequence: CSATFLGTLYSYEQYF. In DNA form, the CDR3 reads TGCAGTGCTACGTTTCTGGGGACACTTTACTCCTACGAGCAGTACTTC.

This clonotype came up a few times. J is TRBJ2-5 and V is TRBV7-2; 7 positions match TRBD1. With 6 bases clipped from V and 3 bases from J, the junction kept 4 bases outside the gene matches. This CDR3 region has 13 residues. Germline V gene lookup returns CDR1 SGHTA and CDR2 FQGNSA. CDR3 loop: CASRRQGEETQYF. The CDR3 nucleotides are TGTGCCAGCAGGCGACAGGGCGAAGAGACCCAGTACTTC.

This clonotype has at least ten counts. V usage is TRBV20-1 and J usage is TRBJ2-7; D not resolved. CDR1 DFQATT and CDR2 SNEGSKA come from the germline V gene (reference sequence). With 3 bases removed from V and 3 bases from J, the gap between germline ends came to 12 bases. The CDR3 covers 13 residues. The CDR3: CSASDGRNYEQYF. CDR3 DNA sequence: TGCAGTGCTAGCGACGGCCGGAACTACGAGCAGTACTTC.

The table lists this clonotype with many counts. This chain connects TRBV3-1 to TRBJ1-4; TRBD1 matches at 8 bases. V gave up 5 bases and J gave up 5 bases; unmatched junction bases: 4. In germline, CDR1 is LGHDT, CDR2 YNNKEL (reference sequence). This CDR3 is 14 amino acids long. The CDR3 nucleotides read TGTGCCAGCAGCTTCCGACAGGGGAATGAAAAACTGTTTTTT. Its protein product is CASSFRQGNEKLFF. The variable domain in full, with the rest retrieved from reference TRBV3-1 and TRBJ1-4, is DTAVSQTPKYLVTQMGNDKSIKCEQNLGHDTMYWYKQDSKKFLKIMFSYNNKELIINETVPNRFSPKSPDKAHLNLHINSLELGDSAVYFCASSFRQGNEKLFFGSGTQLSVL.

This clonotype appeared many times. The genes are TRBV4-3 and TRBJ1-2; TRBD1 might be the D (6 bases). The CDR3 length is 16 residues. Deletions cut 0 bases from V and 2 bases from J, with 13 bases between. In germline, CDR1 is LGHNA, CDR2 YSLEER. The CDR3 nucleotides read TGCGCCAGCAGCCAAGACGTCGGGACACAAAACTATGGCTACACCTTC. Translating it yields CASSQDVGTQNYGYTF.

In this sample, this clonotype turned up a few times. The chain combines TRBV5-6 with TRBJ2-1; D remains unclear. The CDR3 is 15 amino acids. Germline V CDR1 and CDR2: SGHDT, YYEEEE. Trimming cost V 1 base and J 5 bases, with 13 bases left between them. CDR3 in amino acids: CASSLFWQTDNEQFF. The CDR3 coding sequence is TGTGCCAGCAGCTTGTTTTGGCAGACTGACAATGAGCAGTTCTTC.

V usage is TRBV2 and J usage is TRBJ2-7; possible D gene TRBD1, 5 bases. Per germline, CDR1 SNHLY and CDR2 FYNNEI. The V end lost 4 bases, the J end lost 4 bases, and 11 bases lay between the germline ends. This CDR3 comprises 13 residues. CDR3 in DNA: TGTGCCAGCAGTGTATCAGGGTTTTACGAGCAGTACTTC. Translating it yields CASSVSGFYEQYF.

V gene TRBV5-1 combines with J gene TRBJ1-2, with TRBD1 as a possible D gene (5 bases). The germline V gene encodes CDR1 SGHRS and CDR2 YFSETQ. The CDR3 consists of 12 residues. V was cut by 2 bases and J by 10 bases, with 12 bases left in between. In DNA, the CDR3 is TGCGCCAGCAGCTTCGAAGGGGCCGACTACACCTTC. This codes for CASSFEGADYTF.

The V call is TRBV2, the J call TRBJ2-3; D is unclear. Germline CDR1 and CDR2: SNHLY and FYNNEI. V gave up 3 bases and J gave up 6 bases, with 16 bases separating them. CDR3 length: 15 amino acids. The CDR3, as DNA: TGTGCCAGCAGTGAGAACGGGCTCGTTAGGGATACGCAGTATTTT. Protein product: CASSENGLVRDTQYF.

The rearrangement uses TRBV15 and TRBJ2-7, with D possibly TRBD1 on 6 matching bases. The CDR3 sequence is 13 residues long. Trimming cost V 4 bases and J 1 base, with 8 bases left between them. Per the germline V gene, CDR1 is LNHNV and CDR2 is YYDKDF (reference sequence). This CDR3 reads CATSNRESYEQYF. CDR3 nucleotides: TGTGCCACCAGCAACAGGGAATCCTACGAGCAGTACTTC.

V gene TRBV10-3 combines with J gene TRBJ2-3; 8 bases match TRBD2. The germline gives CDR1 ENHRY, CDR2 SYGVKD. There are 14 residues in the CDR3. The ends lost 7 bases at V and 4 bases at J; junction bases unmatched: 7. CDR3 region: CAITARGAADTQYF. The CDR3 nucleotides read TGTGCCATCACTGCGCGGGGGGCCGCAGATACGCAGTATTTT.

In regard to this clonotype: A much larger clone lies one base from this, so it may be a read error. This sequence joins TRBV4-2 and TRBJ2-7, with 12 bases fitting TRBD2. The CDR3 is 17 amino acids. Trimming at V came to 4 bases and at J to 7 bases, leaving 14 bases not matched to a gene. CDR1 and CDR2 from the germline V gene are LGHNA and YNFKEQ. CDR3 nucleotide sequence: TGTGCCAGCAGCCTGACCGGGACTAGCGGGTTTCTCAATGAGCAGTACTTC. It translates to CASSLTGTSGFLNEQYF.

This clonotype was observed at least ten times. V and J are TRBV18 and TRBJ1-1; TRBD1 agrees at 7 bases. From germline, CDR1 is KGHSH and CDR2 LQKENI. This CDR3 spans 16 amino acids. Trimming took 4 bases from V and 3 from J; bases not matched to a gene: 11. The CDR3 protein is CASSLTGAGEHTEAFF. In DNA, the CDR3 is TGTGCCAGCTCACTAACAGGGGCCGGGGAGCACACTGAAGCTTTCTTT.

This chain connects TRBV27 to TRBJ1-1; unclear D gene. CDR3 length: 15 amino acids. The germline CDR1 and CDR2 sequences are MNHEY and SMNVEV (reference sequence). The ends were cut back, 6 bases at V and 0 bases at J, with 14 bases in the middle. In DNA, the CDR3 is TGTGCCAGCAGGGTTTTACCGGCCTTGAACACTGAAGCTTTCTTT. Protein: CASRVLPALNTEAFF.

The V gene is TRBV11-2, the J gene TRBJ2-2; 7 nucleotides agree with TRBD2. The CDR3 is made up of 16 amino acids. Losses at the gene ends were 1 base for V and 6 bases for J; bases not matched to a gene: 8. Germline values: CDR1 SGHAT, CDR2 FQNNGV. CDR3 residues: CASSLVQRGRAGELFF. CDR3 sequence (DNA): TGTGCCAGCAGCTTAGTTCAGCGGGGACGTGCCGGGGAGCTGTTTTTT.

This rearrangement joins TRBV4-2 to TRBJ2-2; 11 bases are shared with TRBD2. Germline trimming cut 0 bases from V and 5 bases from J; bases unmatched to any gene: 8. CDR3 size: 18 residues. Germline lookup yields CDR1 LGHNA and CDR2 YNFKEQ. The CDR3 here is CASSQEASGGKGTGELFF. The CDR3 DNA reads TGTGCCAGCAGCCAAGAGGCTAGCGGGGGGAAAGGTACCGGGGAGCTGTTTTTT.

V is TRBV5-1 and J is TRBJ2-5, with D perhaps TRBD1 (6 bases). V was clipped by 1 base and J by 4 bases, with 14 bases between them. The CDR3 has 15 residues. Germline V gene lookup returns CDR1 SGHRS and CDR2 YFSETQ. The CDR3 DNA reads TGCGCCAGCAGCTTGAGGCCAATAGGGGGAGAGACCCAGTACTTC. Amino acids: CASSLRPIGGETQYF. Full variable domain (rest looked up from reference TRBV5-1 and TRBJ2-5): KAGVTQTPRYLIKTRGQQVTLSCSPISGHRSVSWYQQTPGQGLQFLFEYFSETQRNKGNFPGRFSGRQFSNSRSEMNVSTLELGDSALYLCASSLRPIGGETQYFGPGTRLLVL.

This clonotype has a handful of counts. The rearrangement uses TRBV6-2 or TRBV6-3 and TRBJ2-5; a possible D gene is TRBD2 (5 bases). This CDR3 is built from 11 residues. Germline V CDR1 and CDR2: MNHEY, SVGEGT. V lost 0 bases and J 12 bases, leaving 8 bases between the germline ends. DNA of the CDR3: TGTGCCAGCAGTTACTCCCGGGAAGAGTACTTC. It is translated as CASSYSREEYF.

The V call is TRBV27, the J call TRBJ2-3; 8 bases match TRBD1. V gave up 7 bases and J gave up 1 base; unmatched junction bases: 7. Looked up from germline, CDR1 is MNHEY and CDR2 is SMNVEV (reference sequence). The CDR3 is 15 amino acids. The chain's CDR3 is CASNRDRKGTDTQYF. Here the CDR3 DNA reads TGTGCCAGCAATCGGGACAGGAAGGGCACAGATACGCAGTATTTT.